This T cell receptor beta chain was identified during a study of Ad26.COV2.S vaccination and SARS-CoV-2 variants (TCRdb year 2021). With regard to the full study: Vaccine-arm donors were drawn from COV1001, a multicentre, randomized, double-blind, placebo-controlled phase I-IIa trial of Ad26.COV2.S in healthy adults. Ad26.COV2.S was given intramuscularly at 5x10^10 or 1x10^11 viral particles, as a single shot or as two shots 56 days apart. The specificity and breadth of SARS-CoV-2-reactive T cell receptors after Ad26.COV2.S vaccination were assessed by TCRbeta repertoire sequencing. A total of 32 samples were included in the TCR-sequenced set, comprising around 20 Ad26.COV2.S vaccine recipients, 5 placebo recipients and 8 SARS-CoV-2 convalescent individuals. Trial participants were randomized into five groups of five: low-dose or high-dose Ad26.COV2.S given once or twice, or placebo on both occasions. Blinding of investigators to trial group allocation was maintained during experiments and outcome assessment. Broad study findings and their caveats: After vaccination, substantial breadth of spike-specific CD8+ and CD4+ T cell responses was reported. Ad26.COV2.S recipients had higher spike-specific TCR breadth than placebo recipients (P = 0.0014). Vaccine and placebo recipients had similar non-spike TCR breadth, a finding consistent with the vaccine containing only spike. Comparing responses between vaccine doses or regimens was not something the study was powered to do. According to the authors, total T cell responses may have been underestimated by the TCR breadth and depth analyses.

A note on this clone: Its recognized antigen is unknown. Base quality data are lacking; no much larger clone is found one base away.

The CDR3 goes from the cysteine to the phenylalanine over 9 residues. The entry retains the CDR3 DNA only, 27 bases that are in frame from base 1. The germline V gene supplies CDR1 MRHNA and CDR2 SNTAGT. V is clipped by 9 bases and J by 16 bases, and the sequence between their germline boundaries is 10 bases long. The immunoSEQ Assay was used to sequence TCRbeta CDR3 regions. After extraction, genomic DNA underwent amplification by bias-controlled multiplex PCR, followed by high-throughput sequencing. In the original analysis: Collapsing and filtering of sequences were performed to quantify the absolute abundance of each unique TCRbeta CDR3 region. T cell fraction was estimated by normalizing TCRbeta template counts to usable DNA, with usable DNA measured through amplification of reference genes found in all nucleated cells. Repertoire TCRs were annotated as SARS-CoV-2-specific by exact matching of V gene, CDR3 amino acid sequence and J gene to a known reactive TCR set. MIRA supplied the reference SARS-CoV-2 TCR set, which was filtered for enrichment in COVID-19-positive ImmuneCODE repertoires so that public or cross-reactive TCRs were removed. Drawing on the MIRA antigens, annotated TCRs were analysed further at the level of specific ORF or position within ORF. Breadth was defined as the number of annotated unique rearrangements divided by the total number of unique productive rearrangements, and depth was defined as the summed frequency of the annotated unique rearrangements. Two-sided Wilcoxon rank-sum tests were used to compare TCR breadth between groups. As stored in TCRdb, this immuneACCESS dataset retains in-frame rearrangements with V and J assigned. A fraction of the clones does not appear; measured against another copy, unresolved V genes explain less than half of the discrepancy, and the remainder lacks a known reason. D and trimming come from the DNA, and the V and J calls and clone size come from that table. This sample holds roughly 400,000 clones; approximately 89% were observed only once. The ten most abundant clones make up under 2% of the sample.

Sample treatment or condition, as interpreted from the label and publication: over 15 received Ad26.COV2.S at low or high dose, single or two shots; a few received placebo; per-sample allocation not given. Repertoires of vaccine and placebo recipients were sequenced from samples taken on day 63 after the first injection. In Cohort 1b, about two dozen adults aged 18-55 years were enrolled at a single site in Boston, USA, between 29 July and 7 August 2020. Ad26.COV2.S was a replication-incompetent adenovirus type 26 vector that expressed a prefusion-stabilized SARS-CoV-2 spike protein derived from the original Wuhan strain.

The receptor comes from a person aged 18-60 years who received the Ad26.COV2.S COVID-19 vaccine or a placebo. The input for sequencing was peripheral blood, taken in a trial of Ad26.COV2.S vaccine versus placebo. Here the chain combines TRBV6-4 and TRBJ1-6; no D gene call is confident. The encoded CDR3 is CAREGDLHF. The DNA is TGTGCCAGGGAGGGAGATCTCCACTTT.